This T cell receptor beta chain was identified in a study of T cells in Graves' hyperthyroidism and ophthalmopathy. Overall study findings and caveats: Blood also contained most expanded thyroid clonotypes above 0.001.

Template material for amplifying TCR beta CDR3 regions consisted of RNA transcripts. HTBI primers were the set used in a first-round RT-PCR of the TCR CDR3. TCRdb independently ran MiXCR on the multiplex PCR reads; one entry per CDR3 protein. The repertoire holds 700,000 or so distinct CDR3 sequences, with about a sixth as singletons. This clonotype was detected only once. As yet, its antigen is unknown. Stability of Graves' hyperthyroidism was defined as absent ophthalmopathy progression within 18 months. Lactation, pregnancy, other autoimmune disease or uncontrolled infection excluded patients. The authors obtained PBMCs from 9 to 10 ml of fresh peripheral blood. The CDR3 consists of 14 residues. Trimming stripped 6 bases from V and 6 bases from J, with 16 bases between.

This TCR came from a man aged 18 to 35 with Graves' hyperthyroidism. The specimen was blood. The V call is TRBV12-3 or TRBV12-4, the J call TRBJ2-3; perhaps D is TRBD1 or TRBD2 (5 bases each). The DNA for the CDR3 is TGTGCCAGCAGCGTGAGGGACCTGGGGGATACGCAGTATTTT. Protein product: CASSVRDLGDTQYF.